This paragraph reports one TCR beta chain. Antigen specificity is unknown. Healthy bone marrow donors supplied every sample. The V and J ends lost 0 bases and 7 bases, in that order; junction bases with no gene match: 5. The CDR3 spans 14 residues. The germline gives CDR1 PRHDT, CDR2 FYEKMQ (reference sequence). The data originate from a study of cytomegalovirus exposure and HLA in healthy donors. PCR primers comprised 60 Vbeta and 13 Jbeta primers. The protocol was immunoSEQ multiplex PCR, while the TCRdb copy is restricted to in-frame clones and leaves out a portion. The sample table sets out approximately 190,000 clones. Study outcomes and limitations: Some segments of the V type, notably TRBV6-2 and TRBV6-3, were excluded as indistinguishable. HLA-A and HLA-B allele assignments for most subjects were reportedly predicted accurately using TCR beta sequences.

Sequencing was carried out using PBMCs. The chain joins TRBV13 to TRBJ2-7, with 8 bases lining up with TRBD2. The receptor was derived from a man aged 25-45 years in good health and CMV-seronegative. CDR3: CASSLGGRVWEQYF. CDR3 nucleotides: TGTGCCAGCAGCTTAGGCGGGAGGGTCTGGGAGCAGTACTTC.